What follows describes a single T cell receptor (beta chain). Its antigen is still unknown. These data come from a study of T cell repertoires in cytomegalovirus infection. The CDR3 is made up of 10 amino acids. Trimming took 4 bases from V and 8 from J, leaving 6 bases between them. Per germline, CDR1 SQVTM and CDR2 ANQGSEA. From the reads, TCRdb called clonotypes with MiXCR, one entry per CDR3 protein. The sample lists 450,000 to 600,000 distinct CDR3 sequences; more than 30% were seen once. Study-wide findings and caveats: The cumulative frequency of public TCR beta families distinguished individuals who carried CMV together with the relevant HLA.

The J gene is TRBJ2-1, the V gene TRBV29-1, with D tentatively TRBD2 (5 bases). The receptor was derived from a human donor in good health (CMV status not recorded). Some clones in this sample may be carry-over from other donors' samples. The sample here was cultured PBMCs, taken from culture after CMV antigen stimulation. In nucleotides, the CDR3 is TGCAGCGTTGTCGGGGATGAGCAGTTCTTC. Translating it yields CSVVGDEQFF.